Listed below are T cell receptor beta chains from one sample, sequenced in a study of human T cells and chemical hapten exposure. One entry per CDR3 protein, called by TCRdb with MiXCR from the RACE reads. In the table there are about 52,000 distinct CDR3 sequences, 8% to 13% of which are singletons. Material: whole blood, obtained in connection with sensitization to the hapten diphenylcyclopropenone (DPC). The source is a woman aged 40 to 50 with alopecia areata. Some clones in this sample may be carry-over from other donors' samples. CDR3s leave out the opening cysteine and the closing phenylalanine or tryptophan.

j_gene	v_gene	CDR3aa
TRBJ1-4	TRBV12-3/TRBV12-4	ASTIQGANEKLF
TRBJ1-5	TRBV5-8	ASSSGGGGQPQH
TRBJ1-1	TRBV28	ASSFQNLNTEAF
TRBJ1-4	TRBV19	ASSIGPPRNEKLF
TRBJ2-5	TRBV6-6	ASKRETQY
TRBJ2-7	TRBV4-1	ASSQDLAGVYEQY
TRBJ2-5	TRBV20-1	SARDFGGRTQETQY
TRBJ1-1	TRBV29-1	SVEGVLRTEAF
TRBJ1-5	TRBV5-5	ASRTTGNSNQPQH
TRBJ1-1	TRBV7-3	ASSLTAREAF
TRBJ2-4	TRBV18	ASSPRDVGIQY
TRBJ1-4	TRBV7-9	ASSPAGNGEKLF
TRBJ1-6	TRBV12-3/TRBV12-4	ASRVRGIESPLH
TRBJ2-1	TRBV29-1	SGTRGSYNEQF
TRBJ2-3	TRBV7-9	ASSQSDRGRTDTQY
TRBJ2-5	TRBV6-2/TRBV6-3	ASSLPSNRLRLAGKETQY
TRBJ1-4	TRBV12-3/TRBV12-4	ASRPGAGREKLF
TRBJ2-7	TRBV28	ASSPPGYEQY
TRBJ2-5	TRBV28	ASSLWRATHQETQY
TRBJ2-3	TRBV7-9	ASSERSGRARDTQY
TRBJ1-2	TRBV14	ASSQVGGADGYT
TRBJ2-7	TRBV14	ASSLGQAGVYEQY
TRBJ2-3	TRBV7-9	ASSLVEVKDTQY
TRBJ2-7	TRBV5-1	ASSIEGGFYEQY
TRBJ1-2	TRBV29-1	SVTGGDESPLIT
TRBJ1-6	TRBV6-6	ASNDSPLH
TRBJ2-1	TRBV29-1	SVEEGGSPF
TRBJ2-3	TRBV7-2	ASSLGGRTDTQY
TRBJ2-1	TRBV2	ASREGVAQPAVWDEQF
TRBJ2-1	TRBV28	ASSSPSGSYNEQF
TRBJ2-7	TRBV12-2	ASRPTSYEQY
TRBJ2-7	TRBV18	ASSPRDPSYSYEQY
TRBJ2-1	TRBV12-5	ASGRDSFYNEQF
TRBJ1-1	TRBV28	ASRPPGAGAF
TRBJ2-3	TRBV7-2	ASSAGDYRTQY
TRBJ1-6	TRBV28	ASKGQGAKSPLH
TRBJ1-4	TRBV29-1	SVGGQGETSGKLF
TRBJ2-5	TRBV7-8	ASSLTSRLDQETQY
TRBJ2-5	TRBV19	ASSTGQGTQETQY
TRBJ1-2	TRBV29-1	SVQGSDGYT
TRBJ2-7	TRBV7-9	ASSLTGLSSYEQY
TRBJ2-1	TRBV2	ASSEYASSYNEQF
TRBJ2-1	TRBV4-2	ASSQDRDPYNEQF
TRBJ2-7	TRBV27	ASRGAGGITYEQY
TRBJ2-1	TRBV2	ASLTGNEQF
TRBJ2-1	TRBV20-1	SARGGSGRKSYNEQF
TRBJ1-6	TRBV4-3	ASSQEDKNNSPLH
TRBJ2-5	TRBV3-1	ASSQGLAPSGRGETQY
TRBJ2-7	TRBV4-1	ASSQEGLADEQY
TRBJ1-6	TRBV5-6	ASSLGGQGFGPLH
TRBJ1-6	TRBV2	AGGDREFSPLH
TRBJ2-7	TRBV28	ASRILHEQY
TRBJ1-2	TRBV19	ASTPLGFSVYGYT
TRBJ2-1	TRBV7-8	ASSPTPGGYNEQF
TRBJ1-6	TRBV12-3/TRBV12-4	ASSLGGRSLPLH
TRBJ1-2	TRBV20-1	SAGDRGPYGYT
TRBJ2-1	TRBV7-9	ASSLEPGQGSNEQF
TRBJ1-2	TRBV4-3	ASSQDWNGGSGYT
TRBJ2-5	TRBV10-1	ASSETASGSETQY
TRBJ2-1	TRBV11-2	ASSSLRGFEQF